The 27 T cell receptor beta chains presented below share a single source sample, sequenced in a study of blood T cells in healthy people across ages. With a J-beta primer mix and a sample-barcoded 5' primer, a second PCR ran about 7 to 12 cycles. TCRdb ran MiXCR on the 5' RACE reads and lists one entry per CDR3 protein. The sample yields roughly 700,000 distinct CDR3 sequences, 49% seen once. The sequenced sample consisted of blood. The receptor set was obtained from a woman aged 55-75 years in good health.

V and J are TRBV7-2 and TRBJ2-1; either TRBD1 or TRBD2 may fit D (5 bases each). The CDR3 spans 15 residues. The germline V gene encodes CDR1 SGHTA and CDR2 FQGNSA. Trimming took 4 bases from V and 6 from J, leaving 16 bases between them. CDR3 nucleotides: TGTGCCAGCAGCTACTCTAGGGACCCCGGCAATGAGCAGTTCTTC. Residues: CASSYSRDPGNEQFF.

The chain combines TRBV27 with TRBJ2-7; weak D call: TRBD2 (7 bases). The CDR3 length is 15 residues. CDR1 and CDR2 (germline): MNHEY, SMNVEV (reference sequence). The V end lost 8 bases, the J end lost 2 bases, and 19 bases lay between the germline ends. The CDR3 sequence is CASRFTRGAAYEQYF. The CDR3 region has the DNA TGTGCCAGCCGCTTTACTCGGGGGGCAGCCTACGAGCAGTACTTC.

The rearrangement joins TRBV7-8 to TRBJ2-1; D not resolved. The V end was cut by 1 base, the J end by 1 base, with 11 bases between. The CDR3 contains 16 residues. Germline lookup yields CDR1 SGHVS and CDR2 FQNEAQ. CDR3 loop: CASSLVRFQSYNEQFF. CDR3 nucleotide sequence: TGTGCCAGCAGCTTAGTTAGGTTTCAGTCCTACAATGAGCAGTTCTTC.

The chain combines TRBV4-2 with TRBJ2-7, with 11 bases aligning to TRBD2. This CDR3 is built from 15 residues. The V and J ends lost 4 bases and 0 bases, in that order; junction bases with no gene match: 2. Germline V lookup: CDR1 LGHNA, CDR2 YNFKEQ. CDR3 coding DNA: TGTGCCAGCAGCCCGACTAGCGGGGACTCCTACGAGCAGTACTTC. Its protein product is CASSPTSGDSYEQYF.

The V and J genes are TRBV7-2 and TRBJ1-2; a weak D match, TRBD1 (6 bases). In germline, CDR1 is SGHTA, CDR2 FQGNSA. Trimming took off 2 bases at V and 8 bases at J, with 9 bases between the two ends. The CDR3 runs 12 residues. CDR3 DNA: TGTGCCAGCAGCTTAATAGGGGGGGGCTACACCTTC. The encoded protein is CASSLIGGGYTF.

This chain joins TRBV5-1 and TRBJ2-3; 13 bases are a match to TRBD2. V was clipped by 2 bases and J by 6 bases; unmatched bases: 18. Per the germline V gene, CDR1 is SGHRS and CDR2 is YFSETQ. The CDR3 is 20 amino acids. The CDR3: CASSFPTSGRSGVPQDTQYF. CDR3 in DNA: TGCGCCAGCAGCTTCCCGACTAGCGGGAGGTCGGGGGTCCCACAGGATACGCAGTATTTT.

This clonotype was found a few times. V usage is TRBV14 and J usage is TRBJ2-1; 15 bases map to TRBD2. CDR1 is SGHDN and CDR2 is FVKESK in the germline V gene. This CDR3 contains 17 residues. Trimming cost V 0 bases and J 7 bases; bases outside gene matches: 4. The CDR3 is CASSQERTSGRGNEQFF. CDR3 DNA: TGTGCCAGCAGCCAAGAAAGGACTAGCGGGAGGGGTAATGAGCAGTTCTTC.

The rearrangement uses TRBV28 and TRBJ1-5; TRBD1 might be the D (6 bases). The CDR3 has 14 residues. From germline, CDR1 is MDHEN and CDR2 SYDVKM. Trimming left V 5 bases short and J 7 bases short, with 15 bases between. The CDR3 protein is CASSRGVSGQPQHF. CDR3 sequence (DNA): TGTGCCAGCAGTAGGGGGGTCTCGGGGCAGCCCCAGCATTTT. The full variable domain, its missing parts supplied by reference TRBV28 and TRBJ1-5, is DVKVTQSSRYLVKRTGEKVFLECVQDMDHENMFWYRQDPGLGLRLIYFSYDVKMKEKGDIPEGYSVSREKKERFSLILESASTNQTSMYLCASSRGVSGQPQHFGDGTRLSIL.

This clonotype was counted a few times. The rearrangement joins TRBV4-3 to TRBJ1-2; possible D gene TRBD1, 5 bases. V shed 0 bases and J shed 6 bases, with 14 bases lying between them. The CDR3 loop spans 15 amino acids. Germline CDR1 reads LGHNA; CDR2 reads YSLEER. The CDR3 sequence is CASSQEPSRVNGYTF. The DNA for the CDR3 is TGCGCCAGCAGCCAAGAACCGAGCAGGGTAAATGGCTACACCTTC.

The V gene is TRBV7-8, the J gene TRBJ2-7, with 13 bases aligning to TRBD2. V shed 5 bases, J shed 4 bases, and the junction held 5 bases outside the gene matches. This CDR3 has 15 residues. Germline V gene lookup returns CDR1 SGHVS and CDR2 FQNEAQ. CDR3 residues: CASSPRTSGRYEQYF. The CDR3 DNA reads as TGTGCCAGCAGCCCACGGACTAGCGGGAGATACGAGCAGTACTTC.

CDR3 sequence reads: CASSFSDPFNNEQFF. CDR3 coding DNA: TGCGCCAGCAGCTTCTCCGACCCATTTAACAATGAGCAGTTCTTC. The J gene is TRBJ2-1, the V gene TRBV5-1; D is unclear. The CDR3 contains 15 residues. V was trimmed by 2 bases and J by 5 bases, leaving 14 bases between them. The V gene's germline CDR1 is SGHRS and CDR2 YFSETQ. The full variable domain, its missing parts supplied by reference TRBV5-1 and TRBJ2-1, is KAGVTQTPRYLIKTRGQQVTLSCSPISGHRSVSWYQQTPGQGLQFLFEYFSETQRNKGNFPGRFSGRQFSNSRSEMNVSTLELGDSALYLCASSFSDPFNNEQFFGPGTRLTVL.

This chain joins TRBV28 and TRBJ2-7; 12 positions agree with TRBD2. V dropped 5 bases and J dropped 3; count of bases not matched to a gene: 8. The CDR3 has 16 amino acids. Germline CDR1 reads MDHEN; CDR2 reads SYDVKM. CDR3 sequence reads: CASSRPPTSGSYEQYF. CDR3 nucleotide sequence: TGTGCCAGCAGTCGTCCCCCGACTAGCGGGAGCTACGAGCAGTACTTC.

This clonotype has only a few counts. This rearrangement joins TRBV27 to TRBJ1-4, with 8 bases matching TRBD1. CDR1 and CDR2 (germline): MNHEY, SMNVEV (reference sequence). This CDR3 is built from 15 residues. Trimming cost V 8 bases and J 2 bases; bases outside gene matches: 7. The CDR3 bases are TGTGCCAGCCACCCAGGGGGCGGTACTAATGAAAAACTGTTTTTT. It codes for CASHPGGGTNEKLFF.

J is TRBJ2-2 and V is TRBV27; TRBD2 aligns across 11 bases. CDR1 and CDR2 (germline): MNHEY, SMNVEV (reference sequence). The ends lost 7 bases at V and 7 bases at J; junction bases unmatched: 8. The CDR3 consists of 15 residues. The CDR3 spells CASKWLAGGNGELFF. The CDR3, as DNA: TGTGCCAGCAAGTGGCTAGCGGGAGGCAACGGGGAGCTGTTTTTT.

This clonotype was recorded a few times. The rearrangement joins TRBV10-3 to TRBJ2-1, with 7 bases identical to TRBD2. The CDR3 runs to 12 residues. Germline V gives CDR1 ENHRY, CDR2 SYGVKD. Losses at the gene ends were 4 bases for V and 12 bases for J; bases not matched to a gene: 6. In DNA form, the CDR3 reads TGTGCCATCAGTGGAGGGCGGGAGCCGCAGTTCTTC. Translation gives CAISGGREPQFF.

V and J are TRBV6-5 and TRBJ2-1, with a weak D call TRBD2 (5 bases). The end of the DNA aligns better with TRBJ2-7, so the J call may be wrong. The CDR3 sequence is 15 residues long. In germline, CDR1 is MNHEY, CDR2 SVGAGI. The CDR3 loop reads CASSYAGAYPYEQYF. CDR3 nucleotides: TGTGCCAGCAGTTATGCGGGTGCCTACCCCTACGAGCAGTACTTC.

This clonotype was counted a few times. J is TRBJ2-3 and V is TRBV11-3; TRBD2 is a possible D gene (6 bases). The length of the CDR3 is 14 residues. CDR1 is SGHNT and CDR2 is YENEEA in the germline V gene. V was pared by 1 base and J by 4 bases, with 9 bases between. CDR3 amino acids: CASSLGDLADTQYF. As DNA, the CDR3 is TGTGCCAGCAGCTTAGGGGACTTAGCAGATACGCAGTATTTT.

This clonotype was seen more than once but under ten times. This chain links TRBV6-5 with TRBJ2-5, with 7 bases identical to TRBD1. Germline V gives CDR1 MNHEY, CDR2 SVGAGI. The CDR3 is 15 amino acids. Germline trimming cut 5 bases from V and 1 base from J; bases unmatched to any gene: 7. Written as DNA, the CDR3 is TGTGCCAGCAGTAGACAGGGTTTGCCCCAAGAGACCCAGTACTTC. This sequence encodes CASSRQGLPQETQYF.

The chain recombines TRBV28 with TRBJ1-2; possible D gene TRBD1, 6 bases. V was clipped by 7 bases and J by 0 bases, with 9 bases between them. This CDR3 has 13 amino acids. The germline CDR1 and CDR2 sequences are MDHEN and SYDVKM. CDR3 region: CASTGAANYGYTF. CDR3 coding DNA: TGTGCCAGCACGGGGGCAGCTAACTATGGCTACACCTTC.

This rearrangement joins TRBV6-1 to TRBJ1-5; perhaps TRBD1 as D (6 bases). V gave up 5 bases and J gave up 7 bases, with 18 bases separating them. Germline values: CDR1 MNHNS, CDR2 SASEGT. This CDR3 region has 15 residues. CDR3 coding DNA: TGTGCCAGCAGTATACAGGGAGTCGAGGGACAGCCCCAGCATTTT. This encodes CASSIQGVEGQPQHF.

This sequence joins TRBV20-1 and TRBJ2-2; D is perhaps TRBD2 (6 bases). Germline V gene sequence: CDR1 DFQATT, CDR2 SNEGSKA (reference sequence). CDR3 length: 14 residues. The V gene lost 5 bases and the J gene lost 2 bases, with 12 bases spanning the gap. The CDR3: CSALRGLNTGELFF. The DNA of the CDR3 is TGCAGTGCTCTAAGGGGACTTAACACCGGGGAGCTGTTTTTT.

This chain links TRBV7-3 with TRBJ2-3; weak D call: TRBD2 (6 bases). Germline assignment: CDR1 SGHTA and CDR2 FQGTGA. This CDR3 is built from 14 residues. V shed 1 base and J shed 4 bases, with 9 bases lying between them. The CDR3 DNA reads TGTGCCAGCAGCTTAAAAACGGGAGCAGATACGCAGTATTTT. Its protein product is CASSLKTGADTQYF.

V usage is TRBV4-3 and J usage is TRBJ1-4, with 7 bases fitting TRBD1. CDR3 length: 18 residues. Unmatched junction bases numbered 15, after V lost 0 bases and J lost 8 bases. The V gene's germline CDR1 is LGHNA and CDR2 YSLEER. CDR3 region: CASSQDVAFLGQPEKLFF. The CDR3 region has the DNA TGCGCCAGCAGCCAAGATGTGGCCTTTCTGGGACAGCCAGAAAAACTGTTTTTT.

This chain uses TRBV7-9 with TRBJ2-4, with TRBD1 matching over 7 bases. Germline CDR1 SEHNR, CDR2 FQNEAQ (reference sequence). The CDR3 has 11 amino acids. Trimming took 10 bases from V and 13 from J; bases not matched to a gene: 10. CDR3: CATQGSGEQYF. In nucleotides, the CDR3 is TGTGCCACACAGGGGAGCGGAGAGCAGTACTTC.

The CDR3 loop reads CSARERGLGIQYF. The CDR3 DNA is TGCAGTGCTAGGGAAAGGGGGTTGGGCATTCAGTACTTC. J is TRBJ2-4 and V is TRBV20-1, with D possibly TRBD1 on 6 matching bases. The CDR3 runs 13 residues. The V end was cut by 3 bases, the J end by 9 bases, with 15 bases between. Germline-derived CDR1 and CDR2 are DFQATT and SNEGSKA (reference sequence).

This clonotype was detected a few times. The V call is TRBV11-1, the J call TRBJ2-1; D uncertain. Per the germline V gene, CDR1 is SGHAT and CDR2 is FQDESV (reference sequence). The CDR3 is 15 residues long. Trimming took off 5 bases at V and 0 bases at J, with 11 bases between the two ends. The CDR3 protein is CASSPFQSSYNEQFF. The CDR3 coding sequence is TGTGCCAGCAGCCCGTTTCAAAGCTCCTACAATGAGCAGTTCTTC.

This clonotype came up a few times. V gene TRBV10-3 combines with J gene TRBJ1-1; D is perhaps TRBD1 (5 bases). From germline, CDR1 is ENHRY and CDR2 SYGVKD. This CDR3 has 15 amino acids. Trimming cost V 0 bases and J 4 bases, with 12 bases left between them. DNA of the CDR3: TGTGCCATCAGTGAGTCCCCGGGACCAGGCACTGAAGCTTTCTTT. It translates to CAISESPGPGTEAFF.